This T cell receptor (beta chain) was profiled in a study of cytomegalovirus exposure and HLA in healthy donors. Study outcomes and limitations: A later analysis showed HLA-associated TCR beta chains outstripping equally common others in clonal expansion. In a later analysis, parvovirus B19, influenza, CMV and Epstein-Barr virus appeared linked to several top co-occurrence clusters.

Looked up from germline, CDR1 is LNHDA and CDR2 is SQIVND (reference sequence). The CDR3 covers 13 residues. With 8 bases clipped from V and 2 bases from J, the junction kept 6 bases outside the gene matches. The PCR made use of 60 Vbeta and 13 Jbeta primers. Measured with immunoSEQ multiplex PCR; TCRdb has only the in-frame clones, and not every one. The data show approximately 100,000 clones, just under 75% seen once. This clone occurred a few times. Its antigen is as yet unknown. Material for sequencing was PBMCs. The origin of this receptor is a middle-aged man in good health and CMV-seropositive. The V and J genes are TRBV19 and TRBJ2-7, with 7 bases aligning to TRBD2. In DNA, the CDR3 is TGTGCCAGTTCTGTGGCGGGGGCCTACGAGCAGTACTTC. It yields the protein CASSVAGAYEQYF. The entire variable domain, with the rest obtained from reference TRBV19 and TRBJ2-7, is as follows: DGGITQSPKYLFRKEGQNVTLSCEQNLNHDAMYWYRQDPGQGLRLIYYSQIVNDFQKGDIAEGYSVSREKKESFPLTVTSAQKNPTAFYLCASSVAGAYEQYFGPGTRLTVT.